The following is a TCR beta chain sequence with its context. Its specificity is not known. Germline V gene lookup returns CDR1 DFQATT and CDR2 SNEGSKA (reference sequence). The V gene lost 5 bases and the J gene lost 6 bases, with 13 bases spanning the gap. The length of the CDR3 is 12 residues. The sample comes from a study of blood T cells in healthy people across ages. Study-wide points: When set beside aged donors, long-lived donors presented more naive CD4+ cells and higher diversity. In these data, TCR beta diversity tracked strongly with naive T cell percentage.

A second PCR, run for about 6 to 12 cycles, used a sample-barcoded 5' primer plus a J-beta primer mix. Every sample produced at least 3 million CDR3-containing paired-end reads. TCRdb redid the calling of the 5' RACE reads with MiXCR, one entry per CDR3 protein. Among about 730,000 distinct CDR3 sequences listed, roughly 43% were seen once. V usage is TRBV20-1 and J usage is TRBJ1-2; possibly TRBD1 for D (5 bases). Sequenced sample: blood. This clonotype was sampled from a woman aged 55-70 years in good health. The CDR3 reads CSAGQGSDGYTF. The CDR3 DNA reads TGCAGTGCTGGGCAGGGATCGGATGGCTACACCTTC.